This T cell receptor (beta chain) was retrieved from a study of T cells in Graves' hyperthyroidism and ophthalmopathy. Study overall: Peripheral blood draws took place at initial diagnosis, ahead of any treatment. Whole-study findings and limits: The model made its ophthalmopathy prediction, and onset followed a median 6.5 months later.

The CDR3 covers 18 residues. In germline, CDR1 is LNHDA, CDR2 SQIVND (reference sequence). V was cut by 0 bases and J by 4 bases, with 19 bases left in between. Each diagnosis drew on symptoms, thyroxine, TRAb, thyroid ultrasound and orbital computed tomography findings. Amplified TCR beta CDR3 regions derived from RNA transcripts. When the TCR CDR3 underwent first-round RT-PCR, the HTBI primer set was used. Each CDR3 protein is one row after TCRdb ran MiXCR on the multiplex PCR reads. The sample contains over 350,000 distinct CDR3 sequences, roughly 15% of which appear only once. As concerns this clonotype: The antigen is not known.

The chain uses TRBV19 and TRBJ2-1; D assignment may be TRBD1 or TRBD2 (5 bases each). This sequence originates from a man in his late teens or twenties with Graves' ophthalmopathy. The sequenced sample consisted of blood. The CDR3 nucleotides are TGTGCCAGTAGTATAGATTCGGCAGGGAGCTTAGGTTACAATGAGCAGTTCTTC. This translates into CASSIDSAGSLGYNEQFF. Variable domain in full (rest from reference TRBV19 and TRBJ2-1): DGGITQSPKYLFRKEGQNVTLSCEQNLNHDAMYWYRQDPGQGLRLIYYSQIVNDFQKGDIAEGYSVSREKKESFPLTVTSAQKNPTAFYLCASSIDSAGSLGYNEQFFGPGTRLTVL.